This TCR beta chain originates from a study of spatial heterogeneity in lung cancer. Points from the study as a whole: Tumor mutation counts were tracked by expanded intratumoral alpha and beta TCR counts.

The time point is: sample taken at primary tumor resection. One entry per CDR3 protein results from TCRdb running MiXCR on the 5' RACE reads. Of more than 20,000 distinct CDR3 sequences listed, about a sixth are singletons. There are a few counts of this clonotype. Its antigen is unidentified. The germline V gene has CDR1 ENHRY and CDR2 SYGVKD. The CDR3 spans 18 residues. V shed 0 bases, J shed 7 bases, and the junction held 6 bases outside the gene matches. The sample was lung tumor tissue, taken at surgery. V is TRBV10-3 and J is TRBJ2-4; 16 bases map to TRBD2. This receptor was identified in a female donor with early-stage non-small cell lung cancer. The CDR3 region has the DNA TGTGCCATCAGTGAGTCGGCCGGGACTAGCGGGAGGGGGAACATTCAGTACTTC. Protein: CAISESAGTSGRGNIQYF.